This passage covers 20 T cell receptor beta chains from one sample sequenced in a study of blood T cell repertoires in COVID-19 (dated by TCRdb to 2020 to 2022). Libraries came from the immunoSEQ multiplex PCR assay. The source is immuneACCESS, and TCRdb retained only in-frame sequences with V and J called. Part of the clones is not carried over; for the studies checked, unresolved V genes explain less than half of this, and the remainder is unexplained. The sample table shows 150,000 to 200,000 clones, and about four fifths are seen once. 13% of the sample belongs to the ten largest clones. Sequenced: peripheral blood. The receptors here all came from a man in his 70s who had recovered from COVID-19.

The CDR3 coding sequence is TGTGCCAGCAGGATTACACAGGGGATGAACACTGAAGCTTTCTTT. The encoded protein is CASRITQGMNTEAFF. The chain uses TRBV6-5 and TRBJ1-1, with 7 bases aligning to TRBD1. Germline CDR1 and CDR2: MNHEY and SVGAGI. The CDR3 is made up of 15 amino acids. V shed 6 bases, J shed 0 bases, and the junction held 7 bases outside the gene matches.

The gene calls are TRBV7-9 and TRBJ2-1, with 11 bases fitting TRBD2. The CDR3 consists of 16 residues. Germline V lookup: CDR1 SEHNR, CDR2 FQNEAQ (reference sequence). The trim removed 6 bases at V and 0 bases at J, leaving 4 bases unmatched. The DNA of the CDR3 is TGTGCCAGCAGGGGACTAGCGGCTAGCTCCTACAATGAGCAGTTCTTC. Residues: CASRGLAASSYNEQFF.

The chain uses TRBV27 and TRBJ2-1, with D possibly being TRBD2 (6 bases). V gave up 3 bases and J gave up 6 bases, with 18 bases separating them. The CDR3 contains 16 residues. From germline, CDR1 is MNHEY and CDR2 SMNVEV (reference sequence). CDR3 amino acids: CASSFPPGTAGNEQFF. CDR3 bases: TGTGCCAGCAGTTTCCCCCCTGGGACTGCCGGCAATGAGCAGTTCTTC.

The gene calls are TRBV19 and TRBJ2-6; D is uncertain. The germline gives CDR1 LNHDA, CDR2 SQIVND (reference sequence). V was clipped by 3 bases and J by 0 bases, with 9 bases between them. CDR3 length: 16 residues. Written as DNA, the CDR3 is TGTGCCAGTAGTATGTACAGAAACTCTGGGGCCAACGTCCTGACTTTC. This gives the protein CASSMYRNSGANVLTF.

The chain carries TRBV29-1 and TRBJ2-1, with D perhaps matching TRBD2 (6 bases). Trimming cost V 6 bases and J 6 bases, with 18 bases left between them. The CDR3 contains 14 residues. CDR1 and CDR2 (germline): SQVTM, ANQGSEA. CDR3 sequence: CSVLLTLGGNEQFF. The CDR3 DNA reads as TGCAGCGTCCTTTTGACATTGGGAGGCAATGAGCAGTTCTTC.

There are a few counts of this clone. The V call is TRBV7-8, the J call TRBJ2-1, with 8 bases identical to TRBD2. Germline CDR1 reads SGHVS; CDR2 reads FQNEAQ. The CDR3 consists of 19 residues. V lost 5 bases to trimming and J lost 4 bases; unmatched junction nucleotides: 19. The CDR3 here is CASSLRTWGSGISYNEQFF. The CDR3 nucleotides read TGTGCCAGCAGCCTTAGGACTTGGGGTAGCGGGATATCTTACAATGAGCAGTTCTTC.

This sequence joins TRBV6-2 or TRBV6-3 and TRBJ2-5, with 11 nucleotides matching TRBD1. The CDR3 runs 14 residues. Germline trimming cut 6 bases from V and 6 bases from J; bases unmatched to any gene: 6. Germline loops: CDR1 MNHEY, CDR2 SVGEGT. The CDR3 DNA reads TGTGCCAGCAGCGGGACAGGGGGTAGGAAGACCCAGTACTTC. As protein: CASSGTGGRKTQYF.

The chain employs TRBV30 and TRBJ2-5; 7 nucleotides align to TRBD1. The CDR3 extends over 12 amino acids. Unmatched junction bases numbered 7, after V lost 5 bases and J lost 7 bases. Germline CDR1 and CDR2: GTSNPN and SVGIG (reference sequence). As DNA, the CDR3 is TGTGCCTGGGGGGACAGTAGAAGGACCCAGTACTTC. Translation: CAWGDSRRTQYF.

The chain is built from TRBV6-1 and TRBJ1-1; no reliable D call. CDR3 size: 15 residues. The V gene lost 2 bases and the J gene lost 0 bases, with 10 bases spanning the gap. Germline V gene lookup returns CDR1 MNHNS and CDR2 SASEGT. The CDR3 here is CASSELLLMNTEAFF. The CDR3 nucleotides are TGTGCCAGCAGTGAATTATTACTTATGAACACTGAAGCTTTCTTT.

The rearrangement uses TRBV12-3 or TRBV12-4 and TRBJ1-2; D unclear. CDR3 length: 13 amino acids. Trimming took 3 bases from V and 4 from J, leaving 9 bases between them. CDR3 coding DNA: TGTGCCAGCAGTTTTGTGTCAGGCTATGGCTACACCTTC. Translated, it gives CASSFVSGYGYTF.

V usage is TRBV15 and J usage is TRBJ2-1; possibly TRBD2 for D (5 bases). From germline, CDR1 is LNHNV and CDR2 YYDKDF (reference sequence). The CDR3 spans 16 residues. Deletions cut 1 base from V and 2 bases from J, with 12 bases between. The CDR3: CATSRAQRITYNEQFF. The CDR3 DNA is TGTGCCACCAGCAGAGCCCAGCGGATCACCTACAATGAGCAGTTCTTC.

The rearrangement links TRBV6-2 or TRBV6-3 to TRBJ1-5, with a possible D match to TRBD1 (6 bases). The CDR3 totals 15 residues. Trimming pared 7 bases from V and 2 bases from J, leaving 15 bases between. Germline CDR1 reads MNHEY; CDR2 reads SVGEGT. CDR3 bases: TGTGCCAGCACCCCGGGCAGGGGTGGCAATCAGCCCCAGCATTTT. Residues: CASTPGRGGNQPQHF.

The chain employs TRBV29-1 and TRBJ1-2, with 7 positions matching TRBD1. V was pared by 7 bases and J by 8 bases, with 7 bases of the junction left unmatched. There are 11 residues in the CDR3. The germline CDR1 and CDR2 sequences are SQVTM and ANQGSEA. CDR3 in DNA: TGCAGCGCTCAGAAAGGGGGCGGCTACACCTTC. The encoded protein is CSAQKGGGYTF.

This chain links TRBV10-1 with TRBJ1-5, with D tentatively TRBD1 (5 bases). V was trimmed by 5 bases and J by 7 bases, leaving 12 bases between them. Germline V CDR1 and CDR2: WNHNN, SYGVQD (reference sequence). The CDR3 is 13 amino acids. CDR3: CASSQGGEQPQHF. The CDR3 DNA sequence: TGCGCCAGCAGTCAGGGTGGGGAACAGCCCCAGCATTTT.

The chain links TRBV19 to TRBJ2-3, with 9 bases that match TRBD2. CDR1 and CDR2 from the germline V gene are LNHDA and SQIVND (reference sequence). Trimming removed 3 bases from V and 1 base from J; junction bases left unmatched: 8. This CDR3 is 17 amino acids long. The CDR3 loop reads CASSMGGGGRGTDTQYF. CDR3 DNA: TGTGCCAGTAGTATGGGCGGGGGGGGCCGTGGCACAGATACGCAGTATTTT.

This chain joins TRBV9 and TRBJ2-2, with TRBD2 matching over 16 bases. V dropped 4 bases and J dropped 1; count of bases not matched to a gene: 7. CDR1 and CDR2 from the germline V gene are SGDLS and YYNGEE. The length of the CDR3 is 19 residues. CDR3 loop: CASSPGTSGRARNTGELFF. CDR3 bases: TGTGCCAGCAGCCCCGGGACTAGCGGGAGGGCCAGGAACACCGGGGAGCTGTTTTTT.

The chain is built from TRBV6-1 and TRBJ1-6; the D is unclear. The CDR3 is made up of 15 amino acids. Trimming pared 1 base from V and 5 bases from J, leaving 9 bases between. The germline V gene encodes CDR1 MNHNS and CDR2 SASEGT. The CDR3 DNA is TGTGCCAGCAGTGAAGGGCCGGAGAATAATTCACCCCTCCACTTT. This encodes CASSEGPENNSPLHF.

With regard to this clone: Other DNA sequences within the sample encode an identical CDR3. This chain links TRBV5-1 with TRBJ2-1, with 7 bases identical to TRBD1. Germline loops: CDR1 SGHRS, CDR2 YFSETQ. This CDR3 spans 15 amino acids. With V trimmed by 2 bases and J by 4 bases, 6 bases remained unmatched. The CDR3 spells CASSFSGGDYNEQFF. The CDR3 nucleotides are TGCGCCAGCAGCTTTTCAGGGGGTGATTACAATGAGCAGTTCTTC. The full variable domain, completed using reference TRBV5-1 and TRBJ2-1, is KAGVTQTPRYLIKTRGQQVTLSCSPISGHRSVSWYQQTPGQGLQFLFEYFSETQRNKGNFPGRFSGRQFSNSRSEMNVSTLELGDSALYLCASSFSGGDYNEQFFGPGTRLTVL.

The V and J genes are TRBV3-1 (or the pseudogene TRBV3-2) and TRBJ2-2, with TRBD1 matching over 10 bases. This CDR3 comprises 14 residues. The V segment lost 6 bases and the J segment 4 bases; nucleotides outside the gene matches: 2. Germline V gene sequence: CDR1 LGHDT, CDR2 YNNKEL (reference sequence). DNA of the CDR3: TGTGCCAGCAGGGGGACAGGGGTCACCGGGGAGCTGTTTTTT. Translating it yields CASRGTGVTGELFF.

The rearrangement joins TRBV5-1 to TRBJ1-4; TRBD1 matches 8 bases. The CDR3 extends over 16 amino acids. V lost 0 bases to trimming and J lost 7 bases; unmatched junction nucleotides: 8. Germline V gives CDR1 SGHRS, CDR2 YFSETQ. For the CDR3, the DNA is TGCGCCAGCAGCTTGGTCCCCACAGGGGGGGCTGAAAAACTGTTTTTT. Protein: CASSLVPTGGAEKLFF. Full variable domain (remainder filled in from reference TRBV5-1 and TRBJ1-4): KAGVTQTPRYLIKTRGQQVTLSCSPISGHRSVSWYQQTPGQGLQFLFEYFSETQRNKGNFPGRFSGRQFSNSRSEMNVSTLELGDSALYLCASSLVPTGGAEKLFFGSGTQLSVL.